A selection of T cell receptor beta chains follows, all from one sample in a study of siplizumab effects on memory and regulatory T cells. Method: immunoSEQ multiplex PCR; TCRdb's copy keeps in-frame clones and lacks some. Found here are roughly 62,000 clones, approximately 95% of them singletons; the top ten hold around 40%. The sequenced sample was CD8+ T cells sorted from blood. These receptors were obtained from a human donor in good health. The CDR3 runs from the conserved cysteine through the conserved F or W. The order of the fields is V gene, J gene, CDR3 protein.

>TRBV6-6|TRBJ1-4
CASSLYAAEREKLFF
>TRBV18|TRBJ2-7
CASSLVKGASYEQYF
>TRBV5-6|TRBJ1-3
CASSLDGSGNTIYF
>TRBV12-5|TRBJ1-2
CASGLRTDNYGYTF
>TRBV4-1|TRBJ2-1
CASSLQAGSYNEQFF
>TRBV6-1|TRBJ2-6
CASSALSGANVLTF
>TRBV30|TRBJ2-7
CAGKQGYEQYF
>TRBV28|TRBJ1-1
CASSILGHTEAFF
>TRBV28|TRBJ2-4
CASSPVTGKNIQYF
>TRBV9|TRBJ2-3
CASSVESLRTTDTQYF
>TRBV7-8|TRBJ2-7
CASSLVFYEQYF
>TRBV6-6|TRBJ2-1
CASSYDFPEQFF
>TRBV21-1|TRBJ2-1
CASSRPGTRSVDEQFF
>TRBV29-1|TRBJ2-7
CSADTSGNGYEQYF
>TRBV9|TRBJ2-3
CASSVAGGETDTQYF
>TRBV5-1|TRBJ2-2
CASSSTQRVNTGELFF
>TRBV5-1|TRBJ2-7
CASSITGTGQYF
>TRBV5-1|-
CASSFDGSYEQYF
>TRBV7-7|TRBJ2-3
CATPLSGVSSTDTQYF
>TRBV29-1|TRBJ2-1
CSVEGLAGPEQFF
>TRBV30|TRBJ1-2
CACYWTGDPNYGYTF
>TRBV29-1|TRBJ1-1
CSVVGDFAEAFF
>TRBV19|TRBJ1-5
CASSIRQASNQPQHF
>TRBV7-2|TRBJ1-1
CASSHKMEHRVWENTEAFF
>TRBV4-1|TRBJ1-4
CASSQGEKLFF
>TRBV7-6|TRBJ2-7
CASSLGTNYEQYF
>TRBV7-8|TRBJ2-7
CASSPGNYEQYF
>TRBV7-9|TRBJ2-5
CASQAQETQYF
>TRBV6-5|TRBJ2-1
CASTETGSSYNEQFF
>TRBV6-5|TRBJ2-7
CASSYGRGGSYEQYF
>TRBV27|TRBJ2-6
CASSLGRSGANVLTF
>TRBV7-2|TRBJ2-1
CASSYHKDRANEQFF
>TRBV9|TRBJ1-3
CASSGARGNTIYF
>TRBV10-1|TRBJ2-3
CASSESGDSKRDTQYF
>TRBV5-1|TRBJ1-2
CASSLDSATGRYGYTF
>TRBV21-1|TRBJ2-7
CASSILPGDPFYEQYF
>TRBV2|TRBJ2-5
CASSEILGQETQYF
>TRBV7-2|TRBJ2-1
CASSLDAYNEQFF
>TRBV15|TRBJ2-1
CATSSEASDNEQFF
>TRBV7-8|TRBJ2-5
CASSSIGGQETQYF
>TRBV7-2|TRBJ2-3
CASSLVTGDTDTQYF
>TRBV2|TRBJ2-7
CASRGLAGGRSAYEQYF
>TRBV4-3|TRBJ2-3
CASSQDSVSHGIITDTQYF
>TRBV4-1|TRBJ1-1
CASSQDPAGREAFF
>TRBV7-6|TRBJ2-7
CASSSGQGRTYEQYF
>TRBV7-9|TRBJ1-2
CASTPMTNYGYTF
>TRBV6-5|TRBJ2-7
CASSPTPSYEQYF
>TRBV7-8|TRBJ1-1
CASSSVPAFF